This T cell receptor beta chain was recorded in a study of immune evolution from preneoplasia to lung adenocarcinoma. Premalignant or tumor cells were enriched by macro-dissection after pathologic assessment. The assay was immunoSEQ multiplex PCR, and TCRdb's table has in-frame clones only and misses some. The sample gives 4,000 to 5,000 clones, 76% of which show up once; more than 9% is in the top ten. Trimming pared 5 bases from V and 3 bases from J, leaving 5 bases between. CDR3 size: 11 residues. The germline gives CDR1 ENHRY, CDR2 SYGVKD. The chain carries TRBV10-3 and TRBJ2-7; D possibly corresponds to TRBD1 (5 bases). The TCR comes from a person aged 65-85 years with lung adenocarcinoma. Sequencing was performed on FFPE minimally invasive lung adenocarcinoma tissue. Here the CDR3 DNA reads TGTGCCATCAGTCAGGGCTACGAGCAGTACTTC. This sequence encodes CAISQGYEQYF.